This TCR beta chain was obtained from a study of shared clonotypes between healthy human individuals. Measured with immunoSEQ multiplex PCR; TCRdb has only the in-frame clones, and not every one. The table lists a few million clones, approximately 90% of them singletons, with 0.37% in the top ten. This CDR3 comprises 14 residues. The V gene's germline CDR1 is SGHRS and CDR2 YFSETQ. The V gene lost 3 bases and the J gene lost 4 bases, with 13 bases spanning the gap. The V call is TRBV5-1, the J call TRBJ2-5; D gene ambiguous. This clonotype was obtained from a man between 18 and 35 years old in good health. Some clones in this sample may be carry-over from other donors' samples. Material: naive CD4+ T cells from PBMCs. Subset in this sample: CD45RA+ positively selected. The CDR3 protein is CASSSGEGAETQYF. CDR3 nucleotides: TGCGCCAGCAGCTCGGGCGAAGGCGCAGAGACCCAGTACTTC.